One and the same sample provided the 25 T cell receptor beta chains below, sequenced in a study of cytomegalovirus exposure and HLA in healthy donors. The PCR had 60 Vbeta and 13 Jbeta primers. Libraries were prepared by immunoSEQ multiplex PCR; TCRdb keeps only in-frame clonotypes and omits some of them. The sample includes 110,000 to 150,000 clones, nearly 80% of them seen just once. Sample: PBMCs. Every receptor here comes from a woman in her twenties or thirties in good health and CMV-seronegative.

V gene TRBV2 combines with J gene TRBJ2-2; D not resolved. Germline V CDR1 and CDR2: SNHLY, FYNNEI. The CDR3 extends over 14 amino acids. Trimming took off 0 bases at V and 6 bases at J, with 8 bases between the two ends. The CDR3 nucleotides read TGTGCCAGCAGTGAAGCAGGAGTGGCCGGGGAGCTGTTTTTT. Residues: CASSEAGVAGELFF.

The chain is built from TRBV27 and TRBJ2-7, with a tentative D call TRBD2 (7 bases). Per the germline V gene, CDR1 is MNHEY and CDR2 is SMNVEV (reference sequence). This CDR3 has 14 amino acids. Trimming took off 5 bases at V and 4 bases at J, with 15 bases between the two ends. The CDR3 bases are TGTGCCAGCAGTCTAGGGGGGGTAGGGTACGAGCAGTACTTC. The encoded protein is CASSLGGVGYEQYF.

The chain links TRBV30 to TRBJ1-1; no reliable D call. V shed 4 bases and J shed 1 base, with 10 bases lying between them. Germline loops: CDR1 GTSNPN, CDR2 SVGIG (reference sequence). This CDR3 spans 13 amino acids. This chain's CDR3 is CAWMNYKNTEAFF. The CDR3 DNA is TGTGCCTGGATGAATTACAAGAACACTGAAGCTTTCTTT.

The chain joins TRBV6-5 to TRBJ2-7; a weak D match, TRBD2 (5 bases). This CDR3 comprises 15 residues. Trimming left V 2 bases short and J 2 bases short, with 13 bases between. In germline, CDR1 is MNHEY, CDR2 SVGAGI. The CDR3 nucleotides read TGTGCCAGCAGTTACGGGTCAGCGGCCACCTACGAGCAGTACTTC. Protein sequence: CASSYGSAATYEQYF.

The chain is built from TRBV29-1 and TRBJ2-5, with D perhaps TRBD2 (5 bases). V gave up 0 bases and J gave up 3 bases, with 8 bases separating them. CDR3 length equals 13 residues. Germline lookup yields CDR1 SQVTM and CDR2 ANQGSEA. The CDR3 is CSVEDLGEETQYF. In DNA form, the CDR3 reads TGCAGCGTTGAAGATCTGGGAGAAGAGACCCAGTACTTC.

This clone was recorded many times. V gene TRBV4-3 combines with J gene TRBJ1-6; TRBD1 matches at 8 bases. This CDR3 has 19 residues. Germline V gene sequence: CDR1 LGHNA, CDR2 YSLEER. V trimming: 2 bases; J trimming: 9 bases; junction bases outside the gene matches: 18. The CDR3 loop is CASSQNPGGRGQGRSPLHF. The CDR3 nucleotides read TGCGCCAGCAGCCAAAACCCGGGTGGTCGCGGACAGGGACGTTCACCCCTCCACTTT.

J is TRBJ2-2 and V is TRBV11-2; D possibly corresponds to TRBD2 (5 bases). Per germline, CDR1 SGHAT and CDR2 FQNNGV. Trimming removed 5 bases from V and 4 bases from J, with 11 bases in between. This CDR3 spans 14 amino acids. The chain's CDR3 is CASSPAGLTGELFF. The CDR3 DNA reads TGTGCCAGCAGCCCTGCCGGACTCACCGGGGAGCTGTTTTTT.

The J gene is TRBJ1-2, the V gene TRBV2, with 10 bases aligning to TRBD1. Germline lookup yields CDR1 SNHLY and CDR2 FYNNEI. V shed 10 bases and J 5 bases; nucleotides not matched to a gene: 4. CDR3 size: 12 residues. The CDR3 bases are TGTGCCACTGCGGGACAGGGGTATGGCTACACCTTC. Translated, it gives CATAGQGYGYTF.

The gene calls are TRBV27 and TRBJ2-1, with 10 bases fitting TRBD1. With V trimmed by 8 bases and J by 6 bases, 7 bases remained unmatched. There are 14 residues in the CDR3. From germline, CDR1 is MNHEY and CDR2 SMNVEV (reference sequence). CDR3 amino acids: CASGSRDRGNEQFF. The CDR3 coding sequence is TGTGCCAGCGGGTCCCGGGACAGGGGCAATGAGCAGTTCTTC.

The chain has TRBV9 and TRBJ2-5; 9 nucleotides match TRBD2. CDR3 length: 15 amino acids. With V trimmed by 3 bases and J by 5 bases, 8 bases remained unmatched. In germline, CDR1 is SGDLS, CDR2 YYNGEE. CDR3 nucleotides: TGTGCCAGCAGCGAATTTAGCGGGGGTAAGGAGACCCAGTACTTC. It specifies CASSEFSGGKETQYF.

The count of this clone is one. This chain links TRBV9 with TRBJ1-6; D not certain. Germline CDR1 and CDR2: SGDLS and YYNGEE. Trimming cost V 0 bases and J 10 bases, with 8 bases left between them. The CDR3 consists of 13 residues. The CDR3 DNA reads TGTGCCAGCAGCGTAGGTCCCGGGTCACCCCTCCACTTT. Amino acid sequence: CASSVGPGSPLHF.

This clone was picked up one time. V gene TRBV27 combines with J gene TRBJ2-5; 9 positions agree with TRBD1. Germline V gene sequence: CDR1 MNHEY, CDR2 SMNVEV (reference sequence). Trimming cost V 10 bases and J 2 bases; bases outside gene matches: 5. The CDR3 length is 13 residues. The CDR3 bases are TGTGCCACCTCACAGGGGGCGCAAGAGACCCAGTACTTC. Residues: CATSQGAQETQYF.

Here the CDR3 DNA reads TGTGCCAGCAGTGAGGCGCTTATGACGGGACTAGCGGGATACTACGAGCAGTACTTC. Protein product: CASSEALMTGLAGYYEQYF. This rearrangement joins TRBV2 to TRBJ2-7, with 13 nucleotides matching TRBD2. J was trimmed by 3 bases and V by 3 bases; bases with no gene match: 14. Germline values: CDR1 SNHLY, CDR2 FYNNEI. This CDR3 region has 19 residues.

The chain is built from TRBV10-1 and TRBJ1-1; D remains ambiguous. Germline V CDR1 and CDR2: WNHNN, SYGVQD (reference sequence). The CDR3 totals 13 residues. V was pared by 2 bases and J by 1 base, with 5 bases between. The CDR3 loop reads CASSEGRNTEAFF. The CDR3 nucleotides read TGCGCCAGCAGTGAGGGCCGGAACACTGAAGCTTTCTTT.

V usage is TRBV2 and J usage is TRBJ2-3, with D perhaps matching TRBD1 (6 bases). This CDR3 has 14 amino acids. The V end lost 8 bases, the J end lost 9 bases, and 21 bases lay between the germline ends. CDR1 is SNHLY, CDR2 FYNNEI, per germline. CDR3 in DNA: TGTGCCAGCCGGCCCGGACAGAGGGTAGACACGCAGTATTTT. It codes for CASRPGQRVDTQYF. The whole variable domain, remainder taken from reference TRBV2 and TRBJ2-3, is EPEVTQTPSHQVTQMGQEVILRCVPISNHLYFYWYRQILGQKVEFLVSFYNNEISEKSEIFDDQFSVERPDGSNFTLKIRSTKLEDSAMYFCASRPGQRVDTQYFGPGTRLTVL.

This chain joins TRBV19 and TRBJ1-6, with 10 nucleotides matching TRBD1. The length of the CDR3 is 16 residues. From germline, CDR1 is LNHDA and CDR2 SQIVND (reference sequence). The ends lost 5 bases at V and 8 bases at J; junction bases unmatched: 9. The CDR3 is CASSPSGQGLDSPLHF. CDR3 coding DNA: TGTGCCAGTAGTCCCTCGGGACAGGGGTTAGATTCACCCCTCCACTTT.

The gene calls are TRBV5-6 and TRBJ2-1, with D possibly TRBD1 on 6 matching bases. CDR1 SGHDT and CDR2 YYEEEE come from the germline V gene. The CDR3 contains 13 residues. V was trimmed by 4 bases and J by 15 bases, leaving 20 bases between them. CDR3 DNA: TGTGCCAGCAGCCCCGGTAGTTGGGACACCCTGTTCTTC. This encodes CASSPGSWDTLFF.

The sample holds one count of this clone. The rearrangement joins TRBV9 to TRBJ1-5; D unresolved. CDR3 length equals 15 residues. With 9 bases removed from V and 4 bases from J, the gap between germline ends came to 20 bases. Germline CDR1 and CDR2: SGDLS and YYNGEE. The CDR3 sequence is CAKRSGVWHNQPQHF. CDR3 sequence (DNA): TGTGCCAAGAGATCCGGGGTATGGCATAATCAGCCCCAGCATTTT.

This chain links TRBV4-1 with TRBJ2-4; D is possibly TRBD1 (5 bases). Germline assignment: CDR1 MGHRA and CDR2 YSYEKL. Trimming took 3 bases from V and 3 from J, leaving 18 bases between them. This CDR3 has 17 amino acids. CDR3 coding DNA: TGCGCCAGCAGCCAGGGTGGGGCCAGCGAAGGCAAAAACATTCAGTACTTC. This encodes CASSQGGASEGKNIQYF.

This sequence joins TRBV5-1 and TRBJ2-7; D might be TRBD1 (6 bases). The CDR3 spans 13 residues. Per the germline V gene, CDR1 is SGHRS and CDR2 is YFSETQ. Trimming left V 6 bases short and J 0 bases short, with 10 bases between. The CDR3 DNA reads as TGCGCCAGCAACCGGGACACCTCCTACGAGCAGTACTTC. Its translation: CASNRDTSYEQYF.

The chain is built from TRBV6-1 and TRBJ1-6; 12 nucleotides line up with TRBD1. The trim removed 4 bases at V and 9 bases at J, leaving 4 bases unmatched. This CDR3 has 15 residues. From germline, CDR1 is MNHNS and CDR2 SASEGT. This chain's CDR3 is CASSGDRGQGSPLHF. The CDR3 nucleotides are TGTGCCAGCAGTGGGGACAGGGGGCAAGGTTCACCCCTCCACTTT.

V usage is TRBV7-9 and J usage is TRBJ1-1; a possible D gene is TRBD1 (5 bases). The CDR3 length is 14 residues. CDR1 and CDR2 (germline): SEHNR, FQNEAQ (reference sequence). Deletions cut 2 bases from V and 4 bases from J, with 11 bases between. The CDR3 DNA follows: TGTGCCAGCAGCTTACAGGGTCCGGGCACTGAAGCTTTCTTT. Its protein product is CASSLQGPGTEAFF.

This clone came up a few times. This chain uses TRBV7-3 with TRBJ1-1, with TRBD1 identical over 9 bases. The trim removed 5 bases at V and 5 bases at J, leaving 12 bases unmatched. The V gene's germline CDR1 is SGHTA and CDR2 FQGTGA. The CDR3 covers 16 residues. The chain's CDR3 is CASSPDSTGGRTEAFF. In nucleotides, the CDR3 is TGTGCCAGCAGCCCAGACTCGACAGGGGGAAGGACTGAAGCTTTCTTT.

V is TRBV6-4 and J is TRBJ2-3, with 8 bases identical to TRBD1. With V trimmed by 4 bases and J by 8 bases, 5 bases remained unmatched. The CDR3 spans 13 residues. Germline V CDR1 and CDR2: MRHNA, SNTAGT. The CDR3 protein is CASSALQGGTQYF. The CDR3 DNA reads as TGTGCCAGCAGTGCTCTACAGGGGGGTACGCAGTATTTT.

The chain combines TRBV27 with TRBJ2-3; 9 bases fit TRBD1. Germline CDR1 is MNHEY and CDR2 is SMNVEV (reference sequence). There are 15 residues in the CDR3. V lost 6 bases and J lost 5; bases outside the gene matches: 9. The CDR3 region has the DNA TGTGCCAGCAGGGACCCGGGACAGGGAAAAGATACGCAGTATTTT. Protein: CASRDPGQGKDTQYF.